A selection of T cell receptor beta chains follows, all from one sample in a study of beta chain features in type 1 diabetes. The repertoire was sequenced with immunoSEQ multiplex PCR; TCRdb's copy has only in-frame clones and lacks some. The sample includes around 450,000 clones, around 10% seen only once; the top ten take 0.045% to 0.06%. Material: naive CD4+ T cells from blood. The receptors originated from a woman under 30 in good health. The conserved cysteine and the conserved F or W are not part of the CDR3 here.

TRBJ2-5,TRBV5-1,ASSLRQGIETQY
TRBJ1-2,TRBV5-4,ASSLDSNYGYT
TRBJ2-1,TRBV7-9,ASSAGTGAGVQF
TRBJ2-2,TRBV4-1,ASSRTLRGAGTGELF
TRBJ2-1,TRBV30,AWRVASGSNEQF
TRBJ2-7,TRBV7-9,ASSGGEKYEQY
TRBJ2-3,TRBV18,ASSPAGAYTDTQY
TRBJ1-2,TRBV14,ASSPTSLNYGYT
TRBJ1-6,TRBV18,ASSPGLGLGSPLH
TRBJ1-2,TRBV20-1,SASLGDGYT
TRBJ1-1,TRBV7-3,ASSLAGQMNTEAF
TRBJ1-2,TRBV29-1,SSRDRGNYGYT
TRBJ2-5,TRBV4-2,ASGATRGQETQY
TRBJ2-1,TRBV5-1,ASSLSTYYNEQF
TRBJ2-1,TRBV29-1,SAPGLAGYNEQF
TRBJ1-4,TRBV30,AWSVGGFTGKLF
TRBJ2-3,TRBV15,ATKTGLGSTDTQY
TRBJ1-2,TRBV9,ASSVDGAGYGYT
TRBJ1-4,TRBV18,ASSRGQSNEKLF
TRBJ2-1,TRBV4-3,ASSLTAAGVYNEQF
TRBJ2-7,TRBV18,ASSPLEGYEQY
TRBJ1-2,TRBV5-1,ASTQWTGNNYGYT
TRBJ2-1,TRBV7-9,ASSLGLGQTNNEQF
TRBJ2-1,TRBV27,ASSLSSGRGNEQF
TRBJ1-4,TRBV4-3,ASSRTIIKPEEKLF
TRBJ2-4,TRBV7-2,ASSLTKRTVGAKNIQY
TRBJ2-1,TRBV18,ASSPIQGDTEQF
TRBJ2-5,TRBV7-9,ASSKQETQY
TRBJ2-2,TRBV4-1,ASSQPRDANTGELF
TRBJ2-5,TRBV4-2,ASSQDRLAEETQY
TRBJ1-2,TRBV5-1,ASSLAAGAAIYGYT
TRBJ1-2,TRBV30,AWSGVAGGYT
TRBJ2-3,TRBV9,ASSPAGGVADTQY
TRBJ2-7,TRBV6-6,ASTPAGTYEQY
TRBJ2-5,TRBV30,AWSSFVGRVFQETQY
TRBJ1-1,TRBV9,ASSALAGGTVISPEAF
TRBJ1-5,TRBV6-5,ASSKDGIHQPQH
TRBJ1-5,TRBV27,ASSLGGVSQPQH
TRBJ2-7,TRBV7-2,ASSLISGLASYEQY
TRBJ2-7,TRBV28,ASSGLAGVNEQY
TRBJ2-7,TRBV6-5,ASSPRQGIDEQY
TRBJ2-7,TRBV9,ASSPTGQGVSYEQY
TRBJ2-7,TRBV10-3,AIRSTQESSYEQY
TRBJ2-3,TRBV15,ATRDDVLGATDTQY
TRBJ2-1,TRBV15,ATSMGRTGYNEQF
TRBJ2-5,TRBV20-1,SARDLGAQY
TRBJ1-5,TRBV7-2,ASSQDRDQPQH
TRBJ2-6,TRBV7-2,ASSPGHSSGANVLT
TRBJ2-2,TRBV5-1,ASSLTGAGELF
TRBJ2-3,TRBV12-5,ASGLGTEYTDTQY